The 22 T cell receptor beta chains below come from one sample, sequenced in a study of T cell responses to AZD1222 COVID-19 vaccine. Here immunoSEQ multiplex PCR was the method, and the copy in TCRdb shows in-frame clones only, minus some. The sample consists of about 150,000 clones, around 88% of them appearing once. The sample consisted of peripheral blood, taken 28 days after the second AZD1222 dose. These receptors were obtained from an adult who received the AZD1222 COVID-19 vaccine.

This chain joins TRBV7-8 and TRBJ2-7; tentatively, D is TRBD1 (7 bases). This CDR3 has 16 amino acids. CDR1 SGHVS and CDR2 FQNEAQ come from the germline V gene. V lost 2 bases to trimming and J lost 4 bases, with 18 bases between them. CDR3 sequence reads: CASSLFPAGGLYEQYF. The CDR3 DNA reads TGTGCCAGCAGCTTATTCCCGGCAGGGGGGCTATACGAGCAGTACTTC.

Remarks on this clone: Other DNA sequences of this sample code for an identical CDR3. The genes are TRBV7-2 and TRBJ1-2; 7 positions agree with TRBD1. This CDR3 is built from 13 residues. The junction had 2 bases not matched to a gene; V was cut back by 5 bases and J by 2 bases. Germline lookup yields CDR1 SGHTA and CDR2 FQGNSA. The CDR3 loop is CASSLGQNYGYTF. DNA of the CDR3: TGTGCCAGCAGCCTGGGACAGAACTATGGCTACACCTTC.

The V gene is TRBV11-2, the J gene TRBJ2-2; D uncertain. Germline CDR1 SGHAT, CDR2 FQNNGV. The V and J ends lost 1 base and 6 bases respectively, with 6 bases between them. The CDR3 loop spans 13 amino acids. The CDR3 protein is CASSLAEAGELFF. The CDR3 coding sequence is TGTGCCAGCAGCTTAGCAGAAGCCGGGGAGCTGTTTTTT.

The chain is built from TRBV11-2 and TRBJ1-5; 8 nucleotides line up with TRBD1. CDR1 SGHAT and CDR2 FQNNGV come from the germline V gene. CDR3 size: 16 residues. With 0 bases clipped from V and 3 bases from J, the junction kept 4 bases outside the gene matches. The DNA of the CDR3 is TGTGCCAGCAGCTTAGATGGACAGGGCCACAATCAGCCCCAGCATTTT. Its translation is CASSLDGQGHNQPQHF.

This sequence joins TRBV3-1 (or the pseudogene TRBV3-2) and TRBJ1-2; D not certain. Deletions cut 5 bases from V and 2 bases from J, with 9 bases between. Germline V gives CDR1 LGHDT, CDR2 YNNKEL (reference sequence). The CDR3 contains 13 residues. CDR3 region: CASSVQPNYGYTF. The CDR3 DNA is TGTGCCAGCAGCGTACAGCCGAACTATGGCTACACCTTC.

The rearrangement joins TRBV18 to TRBJ1-3, with a possible D match to TRBD1 (6 bases). This CDR3 is built from 17 residues. CDR1 is KGHSH, CDR2 LQKENI, per germline. V lost 3 bases to trimming and J lost 0 bases, with 15 bases between them. The CDR3 DNA reads as TGTGCCAGCTCACCTAGGTCAGGGGCCCTCTCTGGAAACACCATATATTTT. Residues: CASSPRSGALSGNTIYF.

The genes are TRBV5-1 and TRBJ2-7, with D possibly TRBD1 on 5 matching bases. Trimming removed 0 bases at V and 6 bases at J, with 19 bases between. The CDR3 is made up of 16 amino acids. Germline CDR1 SGHRS, CDR2 YFSETQ. This chain's CDR3 is CASSLAASLDRSEQYF. For the CDR3, the DNA is TGCGCCAGCAGCTTGGCTGCCTCCCTTGACAGAAGCGAGCAGTACTTC.

The rearrangement joins TRBV7-6 to TRBJ1-2; 7 nucleotides align to TRBD1. Germline assignment: CDR1 SGHVS and CDR2 FNYEAQ. This CDR3 spans 17 amino acids. The junction had 11 bases not matched to a gene; V was cut back by 0 bases and J by 4 bases. The CDR3 region has the DNA TGTGCCAGCAGCTTAGCGCAGCACAGGGGTTGGGGCTATGGCTACACCTTC. This gives the protein CASSLAQHRGWGYGYTF.

Only a few counts were recorded for this clone. V usage is TRBV7-2 and J usage is TRBJ1-4, with D unresolved. CDR3 size: 13 residues. V lost 1 base and J lost 8, with 8 bases in between. Germline lookup yields CDR1 SGHTA and CDR2 FQGNSA. CDR3 amino acids: CASSLGVREKLFF. In DNA, the CDR3 is TGTGCCAGCAGCTTAGGGGTACGGGAAAAACTGTTTTTT.

This chain uses TRBV6-5 with TRBJ1-5, with a tentative D call TRBD1 (5 bases). Germline values: CDR1 MNHEY, CDR2 SVGAGI. Between the trimmed V and J ends, which lost 4 bases and 1 base, there was a span of 14 bases. CDR3 size: 16 residues. The CDR3 spells CASSSGRPESNQPQHF. CDR3 in DNA: TGTGCCAGCAGTTCGGGACGCCCGGAGAGCAATCAGCCCCAGCATTTT.

The J gene is TRBJ1-2, the V gene TRBV5-1; TRBD1 aligns across 7 bases. CDR1 SGHRS and CDR2 YFSETQ come from the germline V gene. The V and J ends lost 0 bases and 3 bases, in that order; junction bases with no gene match: 17. This CDR3 region has 19 residues. The CDR3: CASSLVPKYMTGSDYGYTF. For the CDR3, the DNA is TGCGCCAGCAGCTTGGTACCTAAATACATGACAGGGTCTGACTATGGCTACACCTTC. The entire variable domain, with the rest obtained from reference TRBV5-1 and TRBJ1-2, is as follows: KAGVTQTPRYLIKTRGQQVTLSCSPISGHRSVSWYQQTPGQGLQFLFEYFSETQRNKGNFPGRFSGRQFSNSRSEMNVSTLELGDSALYLCASSLVPKYMTGSDYGYTFGSGTRLTVV.

The V gene is TRBV12-3 or TRBV12-4, the J gene TRBJ1-4; D is undetermined. Trimming pared 6 bases from V and 4 bases from J, leaving 6 bases between. The CDR3 extends over 12 amino acids. The chain's CDR3 is CASRPNNEKLFF. CDR3 coding DNA: TGTGCCAGCAGACCCAATAATGAAAAACTGTTTTTT.

As DNA, the CDR3 is TGTGCCAGCAGCTTAGCTGGGGGGCAATACGAGCAGTACTTC. This sequence encodes CASSLAGGQYEQYF. This chain links TRBV7-2 with TRBJ2-7; D is perhaps TRBD1 or TRBD2 (6 bases each). The CDR3 is made up of 14 amino acids. Trimming removed 0 bases from V and 4 bases from J, with 10 bases in between. Germline CDR1 and CDR2: SGHTA and FQGNSA.

V and J are TRBV6-1 and TRBJ1-3; possible D gene TRBD1, 6 bases. Germline V gene lookup returns CDR1 MNHNS and CDR2 SASEGT. V shed 0 bases and J shed 4 bases, with 13 bases lying between them. The CDR3 is 16 amino acids. The CDR3: CASSEALAGVGNTIYF. The CDR3 DNA reads TGTGCCAGCAGTGAAGCGCTTGCAGGGGTGGGAAACACCATATATTTT.

V usage is TRBV12-3 or TRBV12-4 and J usage is TRBJ1-5, with D perhaps TRBD1 (5 bases). V lost 6 bases and J 7 bases, leaving 13 bases between the germline ends. The CDR3 is made up of 13 amino acids. The CDR3 is CASSLTGGQPQHF. The CDR3, as DNA: TGTGCCAGCAGCCTAACGGGGGGGCAGCCCCAGCATTTT.

This clone was found once. CDR3 DNA: TGTGCCAGCAGCTTGTCTTGGTTGTTGCGGTCGAACACCGGGGAGCTGTTTTTT. Translated: CASSLSWLLRSNTGELFF. The chain links TRBV7-9 to TRBJ2-2, with D unclear. Germline lookup yields CDR1 SEHNR and CDR2 FQNEAQ (reference sequence). V dropped 3 bases and J dropped 0 bases, with 17 bases sitting between them. This CDR3 is built from 18 residues.

V is TRBV28 and J is TRBJ2-7, with a weak D call TRBD1 (5 bases). V lost 6 bases and J lost 6, with 15 bases in between. There are 13 residues in the CDR3. Germline CDR1 and CDR2: MDHEN and SYDVKM. CDR3 bases: TGTGCCAGCAGCATTACGGCCCAGGGCGAGCAGTACTTC. It codes for CASSITAQGEQYF.

The chain combines TRBV10-2 with TRBJ1-2; D is uncertain. The V gene's germline CDR1 is WSHSY and CDR2 SAAADI. The CDR3 sequence is 15 residues long. V dropped 0 bases and J dropped 7 bases, with 15 bases sitting between them. CDR3 protein: CASSESKGFGRGYTF. CDR3 nucleotide sequence: TGCGCCAGCAGTGAGTCGAAGGGCTTTGGACGTGGCTACACCTTC.

This clone was seen only a few times. V usage is TRBV7-9 and J usage is TRBJ1-2, with D tentatively TRBD1 (6 bases). Germline V gene sequence: CDR1 SEHNR, CDR2 FQNEAQ (reference sequence). Trimming removed 5 bases from V and 1 base from J, with 14 bases in between. The CDR3 length is 15 residues. The CDR3 region has the DNA TGTGCCAGCAGCGGGGGGCAGGGACGTAACTATGGCTACACCTTC. Its protein product is CASSGGQGRNYGYTF.

This clone was seen more than once but under ten times. The rearrangement links TRBV5-1 to TRBJ2-7, with 8 nucleotides matching TRBD2. Trimming took 4 bases from V and 2 from J; bases not matched to a gene: 14. This CDR3 has 17 amino acids. The germline V gene encodes CDR1 SGHRS and CDR2 YFSETQ. The DNA of the CDR3 is TGCGCCAGCAGCCTCCCCCGGGGGGGCACGACTACCTACGAGCAGTACTTC. Its translation: CASSLPRGGTTTYEQYF. Variable domain in full (rest from reference TRBV5-1 and TRBJ2-7): KAGVTQTPRYLIKTRGQQVTLSCSPISGHRSVSWYQQTPGQGLQFLFEYFSETQRNKGNFPGRFSGRQFSNSRSEMNVSTLELGDSALYLCASSLPRGGTTTYEQYFGPGTRLTVT.

The genes are TRBV7-9 and TRBJ1-1; a possible D gene is TRBD1 (6 bases). The germline V and J ends were trimmed by 4 bases and 5 bases, with 17 bases remaining between them. Germline V gene lookup returns CDR1 SEHNR and CDR2 FQNEAQ (reference sequence). This CDR3 has 15 amino acids. The CDR3 coding sequence is TGTGCCAGCAGCTCTCCCCCCAGGGGAGTAACTGAAGCTTTCTTT. Its translation: CASSSPPRGVTEAFF.

The V and J genes are TRBV10-3 and TRBJ1-1; a possible D gene is TRBD1 (5 bases). Germline lookup yields CDR1 ENHRY and CDR2 SYGVKD. CDR3 length: 12 amino acids. Trimming stripped 8 bases from V and 7 bases from J, with 14 bases between. CDR3 residues: CAIARRDGEAFF. In DNA, the CDR3 is TGTGCCATCGCGCGGAGGGACGGTGAAGCTTTCTTT.